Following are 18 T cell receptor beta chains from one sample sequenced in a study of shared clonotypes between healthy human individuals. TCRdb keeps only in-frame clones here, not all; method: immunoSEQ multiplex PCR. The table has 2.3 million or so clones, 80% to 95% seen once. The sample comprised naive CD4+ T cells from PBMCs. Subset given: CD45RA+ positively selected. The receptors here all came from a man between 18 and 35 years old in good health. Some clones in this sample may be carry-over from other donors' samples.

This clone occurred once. CDR3 coding DNA: TGCGCCAGCAGCCAGCGGGGGGACGCCTACGAGCAGTACTTC. Translated, it gives CASSQRGDAYEQYF. The V and J genes are TRBV4-1 and TRBJ2-7; 8 bases agree with TRBD2. The trim removed 3 bases at V and 2 bases at J, leaving 3 bases unmatched. Germline assignment: CDR1 MGHRA and CDR2 YSYEKL. The length of the CDR3 is 14 residues.

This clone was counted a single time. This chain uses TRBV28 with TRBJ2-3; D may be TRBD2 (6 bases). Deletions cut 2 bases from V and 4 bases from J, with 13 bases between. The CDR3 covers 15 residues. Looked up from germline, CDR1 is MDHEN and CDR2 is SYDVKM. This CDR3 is CASSLVLATADTQYF. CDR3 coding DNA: TGTGCCAGCAGTTTAGTACTAGCTACTGCAGATACGCAGTATTTT. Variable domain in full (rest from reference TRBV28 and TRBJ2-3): DVKVTQSSRYLVKRTGEKVFLECVQDMDHENMFWYRQDPGLGLRLIYFSYDVKMKEKGDIPEGYSVSREKKERFSLILESASTNQTSMYLCASSLVLATADTQYFGPGTRLTVL.

The CDR3 loop is CASSIRDRGTGELFF. The CDR3 DNA is TGTGCCAGCAGCATCCGGGACAGGGGTACCGGGGAGCTGTTTTTT. The J gene is TRBJ2-2, the V gene TRBV9; 10 nucleotides match TRBD1. The CDR3 runs 15 residues. V shed 4 bases, J shed 5 bases, and the junction held 5 bases outside the gene matches. The germline gives CDR1 SGDLS, CDR2 YYNGEE.

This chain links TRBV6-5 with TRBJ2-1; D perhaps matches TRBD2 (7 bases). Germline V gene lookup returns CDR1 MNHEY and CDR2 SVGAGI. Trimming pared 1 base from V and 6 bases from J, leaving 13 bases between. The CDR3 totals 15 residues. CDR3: CASSYWTRGGNEQFF. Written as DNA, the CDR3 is TGTGCCAGCAGTTACTGGACTAGGGGGGGCAATGAGCAGTTCTTC.

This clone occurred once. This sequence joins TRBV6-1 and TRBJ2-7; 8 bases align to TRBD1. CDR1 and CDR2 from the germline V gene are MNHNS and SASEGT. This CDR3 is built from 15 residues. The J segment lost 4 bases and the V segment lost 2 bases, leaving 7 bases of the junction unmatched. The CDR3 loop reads CASSEPGTGDYEQYF. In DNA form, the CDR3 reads TGTGCCAGCAGTGAACCCGGGACAGGAGATTACGAGCAGTACTTC.

CDR3 DNA sequence: TGCGCCAGCAGCTTGGCCCTGAAACTAGTCGAAGAGACCCAGTACTTC. Translating it yields CASSLALKLVEETQYF. The chain uses TRBV5-1 and TRBJ2-5; TRBD2 is a possible D gene (5 bases). Germline values: CDR1 SGHRS, CDR2 YFSETQ. With 0 bases removed from V and 3 bases from J, the gap between germline ends came to 15 bases. CDR3 length: 16 amino acids.

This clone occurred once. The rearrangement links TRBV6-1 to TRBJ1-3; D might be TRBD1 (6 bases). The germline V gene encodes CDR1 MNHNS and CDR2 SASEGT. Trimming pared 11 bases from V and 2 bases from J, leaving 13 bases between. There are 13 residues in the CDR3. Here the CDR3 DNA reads TGTGCCGTCGGACAGAGCGCTGGAAACACCATATATTTT. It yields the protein CAVGQSAGNTIYF.

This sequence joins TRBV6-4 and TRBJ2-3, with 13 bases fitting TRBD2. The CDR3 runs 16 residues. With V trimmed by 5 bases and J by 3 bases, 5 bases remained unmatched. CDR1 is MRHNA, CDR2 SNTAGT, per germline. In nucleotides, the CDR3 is TGTGCCAGCAGTTGGACTAGCGGGAGTAGGACAGATACGCAGTATTTT. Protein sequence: CASSWTSGSRTDTQYF.

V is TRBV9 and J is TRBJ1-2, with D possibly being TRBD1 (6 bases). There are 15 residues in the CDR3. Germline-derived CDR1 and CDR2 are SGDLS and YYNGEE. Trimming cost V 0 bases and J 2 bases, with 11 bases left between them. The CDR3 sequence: CASSVAGRGNYGYTF. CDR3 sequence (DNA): TGTGCCAGCAGCGTAGCAGGCAGGGGAAACTATGGCTACACCTTC. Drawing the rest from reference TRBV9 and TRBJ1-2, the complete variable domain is DSGVTQTPKHLITATGQRVTLRCSPRSGDLSVYWYQQSLDQGLQFLIQYYNGEERAKGNILERFSAQQFPDLHSELNLSSLELGDSALYFCASSVAGRGNYGYTFGSGTRLTVV.

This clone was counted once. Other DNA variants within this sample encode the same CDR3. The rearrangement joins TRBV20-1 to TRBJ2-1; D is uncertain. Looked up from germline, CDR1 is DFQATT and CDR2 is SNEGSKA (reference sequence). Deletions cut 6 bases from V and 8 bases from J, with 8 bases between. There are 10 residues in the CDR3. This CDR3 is CSAPLDEQFF. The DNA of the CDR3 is TGCAGTGCCCCTTTAGATGAGCAGTTCTTC.

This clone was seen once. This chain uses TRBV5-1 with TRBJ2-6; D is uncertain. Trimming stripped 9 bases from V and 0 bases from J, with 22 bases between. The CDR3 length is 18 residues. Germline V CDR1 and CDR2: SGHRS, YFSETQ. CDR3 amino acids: CATTTVALSFSGANVLTF. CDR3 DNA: TGCGCCACCACCACAGTGGCGCTAAGCTTCTCTGGGGCCAACGTCCTGACTTTC.

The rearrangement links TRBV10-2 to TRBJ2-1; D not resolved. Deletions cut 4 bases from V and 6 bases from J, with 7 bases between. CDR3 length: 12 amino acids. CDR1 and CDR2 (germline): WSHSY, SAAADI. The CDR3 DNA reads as TGCGCCAGCAGTGGGGATACCAATGAGCAGTTCTTC. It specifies CASSGDTNEQFF.

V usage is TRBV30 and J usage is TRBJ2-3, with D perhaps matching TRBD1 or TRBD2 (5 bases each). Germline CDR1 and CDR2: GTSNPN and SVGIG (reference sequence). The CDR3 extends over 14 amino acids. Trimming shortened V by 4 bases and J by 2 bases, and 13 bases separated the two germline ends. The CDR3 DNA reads TGTGCCTGGACCCCGGGACGGCACACAGATACGCAGTATTTT. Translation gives CAWTPGRHTDTQYF.

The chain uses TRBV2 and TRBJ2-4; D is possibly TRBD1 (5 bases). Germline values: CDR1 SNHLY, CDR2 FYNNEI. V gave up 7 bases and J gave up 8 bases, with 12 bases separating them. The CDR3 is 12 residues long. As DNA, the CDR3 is TGTGCCAGCAAAAGGGAAGGGGACATTCAGTACTTC. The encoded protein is CASKREGDIQYF.

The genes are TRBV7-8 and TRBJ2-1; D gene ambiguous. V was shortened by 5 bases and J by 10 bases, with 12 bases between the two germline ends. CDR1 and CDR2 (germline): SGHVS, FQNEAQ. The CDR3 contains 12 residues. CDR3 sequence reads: CASSKAPGEQFF. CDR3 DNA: TGTGCCAGCAGCAAAGCCCCGGGCGAGCAGTTCTTC.

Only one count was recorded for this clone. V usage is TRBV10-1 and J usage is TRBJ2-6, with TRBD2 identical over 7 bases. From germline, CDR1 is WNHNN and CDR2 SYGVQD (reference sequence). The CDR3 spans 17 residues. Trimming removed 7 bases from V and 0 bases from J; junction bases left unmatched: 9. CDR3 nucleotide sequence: TGCGCCAGCAAGGCCGGGACTAAAGCCTCTGGGGCCAACGTCCTGACTTTC. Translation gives CASKAGTKASGANVLTF.

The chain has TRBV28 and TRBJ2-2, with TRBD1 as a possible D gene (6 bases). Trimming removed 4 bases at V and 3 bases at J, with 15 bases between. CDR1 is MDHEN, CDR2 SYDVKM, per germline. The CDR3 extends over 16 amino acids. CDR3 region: CASSYAGTIYTGELFF. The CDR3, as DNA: TGTGCCAGCAGTTATGCCGGGACAATATACACCGGGGAGCTGTTTTTT. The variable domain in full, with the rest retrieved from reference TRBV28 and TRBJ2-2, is DVKVTQSSRYLVKRTGEKVFLECVQDMDHENMFWYRQDPGLGLRLIYFSYDVKMKEKGDIPEGYSVSREKKERFSLILESASTNQTSMYLCASSYAGTIYTGELFFGEGSRLTVL.

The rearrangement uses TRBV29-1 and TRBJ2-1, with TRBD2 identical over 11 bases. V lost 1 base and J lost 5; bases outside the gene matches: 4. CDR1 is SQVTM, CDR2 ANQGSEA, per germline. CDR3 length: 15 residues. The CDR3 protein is CSVEVGTSGNNEQFF. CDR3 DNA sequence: TGCAGCGTTGAAGTCGGGACTAGCGGAAACAATGAGCAGTTCTTC.